The following is a T cell receptor (beta chain) sequence with its context. The target of this receptor is not known. Base qualities are not provided; no much larger clone lies one nucleotide away. The sample originates from a study of cytomegalovirus exposure and HLA in healthy donors (dated by TCRdb to 2016 to 2017). Describing the broader study: An earlier analysis of several hundred of the donors reported 250 to 300 Gb of sequence data and 117 million unique TCR beta sequences from about 179 million T cells. Roughly 300 gigabases of sequencing data and tens of millions of unique TCR sequences were included in an early release covering roughly 600 HLA-typed donors. Of the roughly 400 genotyped donors, around 81% fell in the genetic ancestry cluster associated with self-reported Caucasian donors. The study aimed to test whether signatures of past pathogen exposure could be identified by cataloging public T cell receptors. Using immunosequencing, the study profiled T cell repertoires from about 620 subjects and related those repertoires to cytomegalovirus serostatus. Besides the first cohort of approximately 670 subjects, a separate validation cohort made up of over a hundred different subjects was used. To predict cytomegalovirus infection status, the study brought together high-throughput TCR immunosequencing, statistical association of individual TCRs with disease status, and machine learning. A later analysis re-analyzed previously published TCR beta repertoires from roughly 630 donors and added high-resolution HLA genotyping to study TCR occurrence patterns. In the later analysis, no new phenotypic data were used to find candidate immune exposures; instead, reliance was placed on TCR beta sequences and their occurrence across donors. In an earlier analysis of 587 of the donors, high-throughput TCR beta sequencing was used to judge whether each TCR beta V gene segment behaved as functional or pseudogenic. Donor age, sex, ethnicity and CMV serostatus were compiled together with the repertoire data. A later genetic analysis took genome-wide SNP genotypes for about three fifths of the roughly 700 donors and used that subset as a discovery cohort. Every discovery cohort repertoire had been produced on one sequencing platform. Class I and class II HLA loci were covered by the typing at four-digit resolution. The number of typed donors differed by locus: about 629-630 for A, B, C, DRB1 and DQB1; 522 for DQA1; fewer than 610 for DPA1; and about 450 for DPB1. Roughly 5 DR-DQ haplotypes were handled as single units for association and clustering because linkage in the cohort was strong. Among several hundred genotyped donors of the cohort, an average of about 220,000 unique TCR beta nucleotide sequences was sequenced per donor, of which about 18% were non-productive.

Findings and caveats that apply to the study as a whole: According to a later analysis, most CMV-associated TCR beta chains appeared to be HLA-restricted, and the HLA associations seemed to be driven largely by CMV exposure. Most TCR sequences were observed very rarely across donors, whereas some public TCRs were present in many individuals. At a false discovery rate of 0.05, a later analysis linked 16,000 or so TCR beta sequences to specific HLA alleles. In a later analysis, HLA-associated TCR beta chains showed more clonal expansion and lower generation probabilities than non-associated chains that were equally common. A group of highly shared sequence variants was considered likely to be a technical artifact of the sequencing pipeline. The study gave a list of 150 to 200 TCR beta chains associated with cytomegalovirus. A further reported finding was that TCR beta sequences accurately predicted the HLA-A and HLA-B alleles for most subjects in the first cohort. Several of the top co-occurrence clusters appeared to be linked to parvovirus B19, influenza, CMV and Epstein-Barr virus, according to a later analysis. The presence/absence analyses assumed that sequencing depth was roughly uniform across donors, and that assumption may not be true. When HLA alleles, especially DR and DQ, strongly co-occurred, TCR associations were difficult to assign to individual alleles. In vitro tests confirmed that three of the cytomegalovirus-associated TCR beta chains recognize cytomegalovirus antigens. For the cohort, immune exposure information was limited to CMV serostatus. In an earlier analysis of 587 of the donors, most TCR beta V segments appeared in productive rearrangements about 87% or about 30% of the time, broadly matching IMGT annotations. Because counts were too low, 15 to 20 rarely observed V segments, including chromosome 9 orphons, were excluded from the earlier analysis of roughly 580 of the donors. According to the authors, the approach could potentially be generalized to other disease states and immunological phenotypes. The classifier was reported to diagnose cytomegalovirus status with high specificity and sensitivity in both the original cohort and the validation cohort. A later genetic analysis reported fewer N-insertions in productive TCRs among donors in an Asian-associated ancestry cluster than the approximately 700-donor mean. Linkage disequilibrium might explain the correlated functional status among segregating V segments, but an unknown experimental factor could not be excluded. According to a later analysis, TCR association rates differed among HLA loci, with DRB1 alleles showing the most associated TCRs and HLA-C alleles showing the fewest. Because the 87-base-pair reads could not distinguish some IMGT-functional V segments, including TRBV6-2 and TRBV6-3, those segments were excluded. Because HLA typing was unavailable for some donors at each locus, only the typed subset was used in association tests. In a later genetic analysis, a missense DCLRE1C variant was associated with V-gene and J-gene trimming of TCR beta chains, and the association was replicated in an independent cohort. In this cohort, only TCR beta chains were sequenced, and detectable features were limited by the absence of alpha or paired-chain data.

The method behind the library was the immunoSEQ multiplex PCR assay. For the multiplex PCR, a mixture combining 60 forward primers for TCR Vbeta segments and 13 reverse primers for TCR Jbeta segments was used. The CDR3 region of rearranged TCR beta genes was amplified from genomic DNA with a multiplex PCR assay. The amplified TCR beta libraries were sequenced on the Illumina HiSeq System as 87-base-pair reads. The authors processed their data as follows. A later analysis tallied roughly 80 million unique TCR beta chains across the approximately 670 repertoires, and around 12 million of those chains were shared by two or more donors. To remove PCR and sequencing errors, raw reads were error-corrected and collapsed into unique sequences using a nearest-neighbor algorithm that merged closely related sequences. Alignment of CDR3 sequences to IMGT reference sequences was used to assign V, D and J gene segments. Each retained sequence needed at least a six-nucleotide match to both a V gene segment and a J gene segment. A rearrangement was called productive if the CDR3 had no stop codons and remained in frame with V and J, and every other rearrangement was called non-productive. CDR3 was defined by IMGT convention, running from the second conserved V-encoded cysteine to the conserved J-encoded phenylalanine. Sequences without an unambiguous match to a single V gene segment were excluded from the earlier analysis of almost 600 of the donors. An earlier analysis of under 750 of the donors called V segments functional above 56.7% productive rearrangements and segregating when the between-donor standard deviation exceeded 5%. To diagnose cytomegalovirus status from the catalog of TCR beta chain sequences, a statistical classification framework was built. A later analysis assigned V and J genes by comparing TCR nucleotide sequences with IMGT/GENE-DB human TR gene sequences. Using the TCRdist pipeline, a later analysis assigned CDR3 sequences along with most-parsimonious VDJ recombination scenarios. In a later analysis, each TCR beta chain was defined by its CDR3 amino acid sequence together with its V-gene family, and reads lacking a unique V-gene family were excluded. To address suspected cross-contamination and a sequencing artifact, a later analysis removed some 620 highly shared, low-generation-probability nucleotide sequences. For each public chain, a later analysis derived a clonal expansion index from normalized ranks of inferred template counts within each repertoire. Generation probabilities in a later analysis came from a VDJ recombination model fitted to out-of-frame rearrangements, and those results were checked against IGoR. Hypergeometric tests were used in a later analysis to score TCR-TCR, TCR-HLA and TCR-CMV co-occurrence, with a repertoire-size bias correction applied to the TCR pairs. A later analysis estimated false discovery rates by permuting HLA or CMV assignments 20 times. In a later analysis, co-occurring TCRs were grouped using DBSCAN, and TCRdist sequence similarity was added for clustering within HLA-allele-positive subsets. Repertoires with fewer than 30,000 or more than 120,000 public chains were left out of co-occurrence clustering, as were several repertoires with anomalous nucleotide sharing. TCRdb holds this immuneACCESS table with in-frame rearrangements only. Some clones are missing; in checked studies, unresolved V genes explain under half, and the rest has no known cause. V and J calls plus clone size are reproduced from that table; the DNA served to infer D and trimming. The sample table shows around 100,000 clones, and 79% are seen once. Jointly, the top ten make up approximately 4.2% of the sample.

The cohort comprised under 700 healthy bone marrow donors. At the time of sampling, all cohort members were nominally healthy, though unrecorded immune exposures were likely present. The donor tested CMV seropositive and was one of the 289 seropositive cohort members. A peripheral blood sample was provided by each donor, and peripheral blood mononuclear cells were used for TCR beta sequencing. The Qiagen DNeasy Blood Extraction Kit was used to extract genomic DNA from the blood cell samples. For CDR1 and CDR2, the germline V gene (reference sequence) lists SEHNR and FQNEAQ. Inclusive of the bounding cysteine and phenylalanine, the CDR3 is 13 residues long. Only the CDR3 DNA stays, 39 bases, in frame from base 1. V and J are truncated by 3 bases and 2 bases respectively, leaving an intervening sequence of 7 bases.

This receptor chain uses TRBV7-9 and TRBJ1-2; TRBD1 is a weak D gene call, 6 bases matching. The clonotype comes from a female donor in good health and CMV-seropositive. The specimen was PBMCs. The CDR3 amino acid sequence is: CASSFGQNYGYTF. DNA sequence: TGTGCCAGCAGCTTTGGACAGAACTATGGCTACACCTTC. With the rest looked up from the reference TRBV7-9 and TRBJ1-2 genes rather than sequenced, the full variable domain is DTGVSQNPRHKITKRGQNVTFRCDPISEHNRLYWYRQTLGQGPEFLTYFQNEAQLEKSRLLSDRFSAERPKGSFSTLEIQRTEQGDSAMYLCASSFGQNYGYTFGSGTRLTVV.